A single sample gave rise to the 22 T cell receptor beta chains below, sequenced in a study of control samples from healthy donors and cancer patients. Clones were read by immunoSEQ multiplex PCR, and TCRdb kept only the in-frame ones, dropping some. Seen here are about 100,000 clones, around four fifths observed once, and the top ten hold approximately 20%. Sample: blood. The receptors shown here come from a man younger than 40 in good health.

This clone has more than one count but fewer than ten. CDR3 nucleotide sequence: TGTGCCAGCAGTTACACAGGGCGGGGGACTGAAGCTTTCTTT. Translating it yields CASSYTGRGTEAFF. V is TRBV6-5 and J is TRBJ1-1; a possible D gene is TRBD1 (6 bases). Germline V gives CDR1 MNHEY, CDR2 SVGAGI. V was trimmed by 2 bases and J by 5 bases, leaving 12 bases between them. This CDR3 is 14 amino acids long.

The chain uses TRBV30 and TRBJ2-7; 7 nucleotides line up with TRBD1. Per germline, CDR1 GTSNPN and CDR2 SVGIG (reference sequence). V was pared by 0 bases and J by 4 bases, with 6 bases of the junction left unmatched. CDR3 size: 14 residues. In DNA form, the CDR3 reads TGTGCCTGGAGTGTATCGGGACAGCCTTACGAGCAGTACTTC. Translation: CAWSVSGQPYEQYF.

Here the CDR3 reads CASSLVGDGYTF. The CDR3 coding sequence is TGTGCCAGCAGCTTAGTAGGGGATGGCTACACCTTC. The chain combines TRBV7-9 with TRBJ1-2; perhaps TRBD1 as D (5 bases). This CDR3 region has 12 residues. Trimming left V 1 base short and J 6 bases short, with 6 bases between. Germline values: CDR1 SEHNR, CDR2 FQNEAQ (reference sequence). Full variable domain (missing parts from reference TRBV7-9 and TRBJ1-2): DTGVSQNPRHKITKRGQNVTFRCDPISEHNRLYWYRQTLGQGPEFLTYFQNEAQLEKSRLLSDRFSAERPKGSFSTLEIQRTEQGDSAMYLCASSLVGDGYTFGSGTRLTVV.

The rearrangement joins TRBV12-5 to TRBJ2-3; D is possibly TRBD1 (5 bases). Germline-derived CDR1 and CDR2 are LGHNT and FRNRAP. V lost 1 base and J lost 0, with 17 bases in between. This CDR3 is 18 amino acids long. The CDR3 region is CASGLAPLTDTSTDTQYF. The CDR3 coding sequence is TGTGCTAGTGGTTTGGCACCCCTGACAGACACGAGCACAGATACGCAGTATTTT.

The gene calls are TRBV28 and TRBJ1-5, with 9 bases identical to TRBD1. J was trimmed by 3 bases and V by 6 bases; bases with no gene match: 6. The germline V gene encodes CDR1 MDHEN and CDR2 SYDVKM. The CDR3 sequence is 15 residues long. CDR3 region: CASSPGTGFNQPQHF. In DNA form, the CDR3 reads TGTGCCAGCAGCCCGGGGACAGGGTTCAATCAGCCCCAGCATTTT.

The rearrangement joins TRBV10-1 to TRBJ2-3; 8 bases map to TRBD2. Germline-derived CDR1 and CDR2 are WNHNN and SYGVQD (reference sequence). The CDR3 length is 15 residues. V gave up 6 bases and J gave up 5 bases; unmatched junction bases: 10. The CDR3 spells CASSENSGAIDTQYF. The CDR3 DNA follows: TGCGCCAGCAGCGAGAATAGCGGGGCTATAGATACGCAGTATTTT.

The rearrangement uses TRBV15 and TRBJ2-2, with 7 nucleotides matching TRBD1. CDR3 length: 15 amino acids. Germline lookup yields CDR1 LNHNV and CDR2 YYDKDF (reference sequence). The ends lost 5 bases at V and 2 bases at J; junction bases unmatched: 5. The CDR3 DNA follows: TGTGCCACCAGCCCTCAGGGGGTCAACACCGGGGAGCTGTTTTTT. Translating gives CATSPQGVNTGELFF. The full variable domain, completed using reference TRBV15 and TRBJ2-2, is DAMVIQNPRYQVTQFGKPVTLSCSQTLNHNVMYWYQQKSSQAPKLLFHYYDKDFNNEADTPDNFQSRRPNTSFCFLDIRSPGLGDTAMYLCATSPQGVNTGELFFGEGSRLTVL.

CDR3 in DNA: TGTGCCAGCAAGGGGGCATCGGGCTATAATTCACCCCTCCACTTT. Encoded protein: CASKGASGYNSPLHF. This chain links TRBV19 with TRBJ1-6, with TRBD1 matching over 7 bases. J was trimmed by 3 bases and V by 9 bases; bases with no gene match: 8. There are 15 residues in the CDR3. CDR1 and CDR2 from the germline V gene are LNHDA and SQIVND (reference sequence).

The rearrangement uses TRBV4-2 and TRBJ2-3; TRBD2 is a possible D gene (5 bases). V was cut by 1 base and J by 4 bases, with 15 bases left in between. This CDR3 region has 16 residues. The germline gives CDR1 LGHNA, CDR2 YNFKEQ. CDR3 nucleotides: TGTGCCAGCAGCCAAGTGCAAAGGCTAGCCGCAGATACGCAGTATTTT. Amino acids: CASSQVQRLAADTQYF.

The chain couples TRBV14 to TRBJ1-4, with 7 bases lining up with TRBD1. Germline CDR1 is SGHDN and CDR2 is FVKESK. The CDR3 totals 16 residues. With V trimmed by 4 bases and J by 3 bases, 8 bases remained unmatched. CDR3 region: CASSLQGVLANEKLFF. CDR3 sequence (DNA): TGTGCCAGCAGCCTGCAGGGGGTCTTAGCTAATGAAAAACTGTTTTTT.

This clone was seen a single time. The chain joins TRBV14 to TRBJ1-3; D ambiguous. Trimming removed 0 bases from V and 0 bases from J, with 9 bases in between. Germline V CDR1 and CDR2: SGHDN, FVKESK. The CDR3 covers 16 residues. The CDR3 reads CASSQELLTSGNTIYF. The CDR3 DNA reads TGTGCCAGCAGCCAAGAACTACTTACCTCTGGAAACACCATATATTTT.

This chain joins TRBV7-6 and TRBJ1-3; 12 bases map to TRBD1. The V segment lost 5 bases and the J segment 4 bases; nucleotides outside the gene matches: 3. The CDR3 covers 15 residues. Germline V gives CDR1 SGHVS, CDR2 FNYEAQ. CDR3 in amino acids: CASSRGTGGGNTIYF. The CDR3 DNA follows: TGTGCCAGCAGCCGAGGGACAGGGGGCGGAAACACCATATATTTT.

This chain links TRBV5-1 with TRBJ1-2, with TRBD1 as a possible D gene (5 bases). The CDR3 is 14 amino acids. Looked up from germline, CDR1 is SGHRS and CDR2 is YFSETQ. V was cut by 2 bases and J by 0 bases, with 8 bases left in between. CDR3 bases: TGCGCCAGCAGCTTAGACAGCCCTAACTATGGCTACACCTTC. Translating gives CASSLDSPNYGYTF. Filled out from reference TRBV5-1 and TRBJ1-2, the complete variable domain reads KAGVTQTPRYLIKTRGQQVTLSCSPISGHRSVSWYQQTPGQGLQFLFEYFSETQRNKGNFPGRFSGRQFSNSRSEMNVSTLELGDSALYLCASSLDSPNYGYTFGSGTRLTVV.

This clone came up once. CDR3 bases: TGTGCCAGCTCGGACCAAGAGACCCAGTACTTC. Translation: CASSDQETQYF. The chain couples TRBV18 to TRBJ2-5; D not certain. Between the trimmed V and J ends, which lost 6 bases and 0 bases, there was a span of 2 bases. Germline CDR1 reads KGHSH; CDR2 reads LQKENI. This CDR3 is built from 11 residues.

The chain recombines TRBV28 with TRBJ2-7; possibly TRBD2 for D (5 bases). Germline CDR1 and CDR2: MDHEN and SYDVKM. Deletions cut 6 bases from V and 6 bases from J, with 15 bases between. This CDR3 has 13 residues. In DNA form, the CDR3 reads TGTGCCAGCAGAAGGGAGCCTCTCTCCGAGCAGTACTTC. Translating it yields CASRREPLSEQYF. The full variable domain, its missing parts supplied by reference TRBV28 and TRBJ2-7, is DVKVTQSSRYLVKRTGEKVFLECVQDMDHENMFWYRQDPGLGLRLIYFSYDVKMKEKGDIPEGYSVSREKKERFSLILESASTNQTSMYLCASRREPLSEQYFGPGTRLTVT.

The chain links TRBV18 to TRBJ1-1, with 7 bases that match TRBD1. V lost 5 bases, J lost 6 bases, and 6 bases stayed unmatched. This CDR3 comprises 13 residues. The germline CDR1 and CDR2 sequences are KGHSH and LQKENI. CDR3 bases: TGTGCCAGCTCAAGACAGGGACATTCTGAAGCTTTCTTT. Translated: CASSRQGHSEAFF. Combining the CDR3 with reference TRBV18 and TRBJ1-1 gives the whole variable domain NAGVMQNPRHLVRRRGQEARLRCSPMKGHSHVYWYRQLPEEGLKFMVYLQKENIIDESGMPKERFSAEFPKEGPSILRIQQVVRGDSAAYFCASSRQGHSEAFFGQGTRLTVV.

The V call is TRBV6-1, the J call TRBJ1-1; D gene uncertain. The CDR3 extends over 13 amino acids. Per germline, CDR1 MNHNS and CDR2 SASEGT. The V gene lost 3 bases and the J gene lost 3 bases, with 8 bases spanning the gap. The CDR3 DNA follows: TGTGCCAGCAGTGACCTCAAAGACACTGAAGCTTTCTTT. This encodes CASSDLKDTEAFF.

Regarding this clone: One end of the junction fails to match germline, which may point to a read error. The chain uses TRBV19 and TRBJ1-6, with D hard to call. Germline V lookup: CDR1 LNHDA, CDR2 SQIVND (reference sequence). CDR3 length equals 13 residues. The CDR3 here is CASSLDRYSPLHF. The CDR3, as DNA: TGTGCCAGTAGTCTAGACCGGTATTCACCCCTCCACTTT.

The chain combines TRBV4-2 with TRBJ2-1, with a tentative D call TRBD1 (6 bases). The CDR3 contains 16 residues. Per the germline V gene, CDR1 is LGHNA and CDR2 is YNFKEQ. Trimming left V 4 bases short and J 0 bases short, with 13 bases between. This CDR3 reads CASSLDQGSSYNEQFF. The CDR3 DNA reads TGTGCCAGCAGCCTTGACCAGGGGAGCTCCTACAATGAGCAGTTCTTC.

V is TRBV6-6 and J is TRBJ1-6; TRBD1 agrees at 10 bases. The length of the CDR3 is 16 residues. Germline V lookup: CDR1 MNHNY, CDR2 SVGAGI (reference sequence). The junction had 11 bases not matched to a gene; V was cut back by 5 bases and J by 10 bases. The CDR3 coding sequence is TGTGCCAGCAGTCGGGACAGGGGTTCGGTAGAGTCACCCCTCCACTTT. Its protein product is CASSRDRGSVESPLHF.

The rearrangement uses TRBV6-1 and TRBJ2-7; a weak D match, TRBD2 (5 bases). The germline V gene has CDR1 MNHNS and CDR2 SASEGT. Trimming pared 3 bases from V and 2 bases from J, leaving 11 bases between. The CDR3 has 14 residues. The CDR3 loop reads CASSESGYPYEQYF. As DNA, the CDR3 is TGTGCCAGCAGTGAGTCGGGGTACCCCTACGAGCAGTACTTC.

The chain has TRBV5-1 and TRBJ2-4, with 11 bases matching TRBD2. Germline assignment: CDR1 SGHRS and CDR2 YFSETQ. CDR3 length: 18 residues. With V trimmed by 5 bases and J by 6 bases, 16 bases remained unmatched. CDR3 DNA sequence: TGCGCCAGCAGTTATAGCGGGGGGGCCGCGAATCTCCCAAACATTCAGTACTTC. It specifies CASSYSGGAANLPNIQYF. The full variable domain, completed using reference TRBV5-1 and TRBJ2-4, is KAGVTQTPRYLIKTRGQQVTLSCSPISGHRSVSWYQQTPGQGLQFLFEYFSETQRNKGNFPGRFSGRQFSNSRSEMNVSTLELGDSALYLCASSYSGGAANLPNIQYFGAGTRLSVL.